These 5 T cell receptor beta chains were all obtained from the same sample, sequenced in a study of T-cell reconstitution after alpha-beta-depleted transplantation in children. Unique molecular identifiers were used to barcode this TCRbeta library. Each CDR3 protein gets one entry after TCRdb re-called the PCR reads with MiXCR. The sample yields about 980,000 distinct CDR3 sequences, about 26% seen once. This specimen was PBMCs, mostly from graft donor cells, taken 360 days after TCRalphabeta/CD19-depleted stem cell transplant. All receptors come from a boy under two years old who had a stem cell transplant for SCID, so the T cells may come from the graft donor.

Comment on this clonotype: Germline and junction disagree at one end, which may indicate a read error. The rearrangement uses TRBV4-1 and TRBJ2-3, with D possibly TRBD2 on 6 matching bases. The length of the CDR3 is 14 residues. Looked up from germline, CDR1 is MGHRA and CDR2 is YSYEKL. DNA for the CDR3: TGCGCCGGCAGCCAGCTCACAGGAGGGCGCACGCAGTATTTT. Its protein is CAGSQLTGGRTQYF.

This rearrangement joins TRBV9 to TRBJ2-3, with TRBD2 matching 7 bases. The CDR3 totals 15 residues. Trimming at V came to 0 bases and at J to 2 bases, leaving 3 bases not matched to a gene. Germline-derived CDR1 and CDR2 are SGDLS and YYNGEE. CDR3 coding DNA: TGTGCCAGCAGCGTAGGAGCGGGGATCACAGATACGCAGTATTTT. As protein: CASSVGAGITDTQYF.

This clonotype was found a few times. This chain uses TRBV7-3 with TRBJ2-3; no reliable D call. V lost 1 base to trimming and J lost 1 base, with 9 bases between them. The CDR3 covers 15 residues. Per the germline V gene, CDR1 is SGHTA and CDR2 is FQGTGA. CDR3 sequence (DNA): TGTGCCAGCAGCTTAAATGGGGTCCGCACAGATACGCAGTATTTT. This codes for CASSLNGVRTDTQYF.

This clonotype turned up a few times. This chain connects TRBV29-1 to TRBJ2-1, with D possibly being TRBD2 (6 bases). This CDR3 is 12 amino acids long. V lost 3 bases, J lost 9 bases, and 12 bases lay in between. Germline loops: CDR1 SQVTM, CDR2 ANQGSEA. CDR3 region: CSVEERVGEQFF. The CDR3 DNA is TGCAGCGTTGAGGAGCGGGTCGGTGAGCAGTTCTTC.

The chain links TRBV5-1 to TRBJ2-2; no definite D call. V was clipped by 4 bases and J by 5 bases, with 12 bases between them. This CDR3 comprises 14 residues. Germline values: CDR1 SGHRS, CDR2 YFSETQ. Here the CDR3 reads CASSTTTVTGELFF. The CDR3 DNA reads as TGCGCCAGCAGCACCACCACGGTAACCGGGGAGCTGTTTTTT. Drawing the rest from reference TRBV5-1 and TRBJ2-2, the complete variable domain is KAGVTQTPRYLIKTRGQQVTLSCSPISGHRSVSWYQQTPGQGLQFLFEYFSETQRNKGNFPGRFSGRQFSNSRSEMNVSTLELGDSALYLCASSTTTVTGELFFGEGSRLTVL.